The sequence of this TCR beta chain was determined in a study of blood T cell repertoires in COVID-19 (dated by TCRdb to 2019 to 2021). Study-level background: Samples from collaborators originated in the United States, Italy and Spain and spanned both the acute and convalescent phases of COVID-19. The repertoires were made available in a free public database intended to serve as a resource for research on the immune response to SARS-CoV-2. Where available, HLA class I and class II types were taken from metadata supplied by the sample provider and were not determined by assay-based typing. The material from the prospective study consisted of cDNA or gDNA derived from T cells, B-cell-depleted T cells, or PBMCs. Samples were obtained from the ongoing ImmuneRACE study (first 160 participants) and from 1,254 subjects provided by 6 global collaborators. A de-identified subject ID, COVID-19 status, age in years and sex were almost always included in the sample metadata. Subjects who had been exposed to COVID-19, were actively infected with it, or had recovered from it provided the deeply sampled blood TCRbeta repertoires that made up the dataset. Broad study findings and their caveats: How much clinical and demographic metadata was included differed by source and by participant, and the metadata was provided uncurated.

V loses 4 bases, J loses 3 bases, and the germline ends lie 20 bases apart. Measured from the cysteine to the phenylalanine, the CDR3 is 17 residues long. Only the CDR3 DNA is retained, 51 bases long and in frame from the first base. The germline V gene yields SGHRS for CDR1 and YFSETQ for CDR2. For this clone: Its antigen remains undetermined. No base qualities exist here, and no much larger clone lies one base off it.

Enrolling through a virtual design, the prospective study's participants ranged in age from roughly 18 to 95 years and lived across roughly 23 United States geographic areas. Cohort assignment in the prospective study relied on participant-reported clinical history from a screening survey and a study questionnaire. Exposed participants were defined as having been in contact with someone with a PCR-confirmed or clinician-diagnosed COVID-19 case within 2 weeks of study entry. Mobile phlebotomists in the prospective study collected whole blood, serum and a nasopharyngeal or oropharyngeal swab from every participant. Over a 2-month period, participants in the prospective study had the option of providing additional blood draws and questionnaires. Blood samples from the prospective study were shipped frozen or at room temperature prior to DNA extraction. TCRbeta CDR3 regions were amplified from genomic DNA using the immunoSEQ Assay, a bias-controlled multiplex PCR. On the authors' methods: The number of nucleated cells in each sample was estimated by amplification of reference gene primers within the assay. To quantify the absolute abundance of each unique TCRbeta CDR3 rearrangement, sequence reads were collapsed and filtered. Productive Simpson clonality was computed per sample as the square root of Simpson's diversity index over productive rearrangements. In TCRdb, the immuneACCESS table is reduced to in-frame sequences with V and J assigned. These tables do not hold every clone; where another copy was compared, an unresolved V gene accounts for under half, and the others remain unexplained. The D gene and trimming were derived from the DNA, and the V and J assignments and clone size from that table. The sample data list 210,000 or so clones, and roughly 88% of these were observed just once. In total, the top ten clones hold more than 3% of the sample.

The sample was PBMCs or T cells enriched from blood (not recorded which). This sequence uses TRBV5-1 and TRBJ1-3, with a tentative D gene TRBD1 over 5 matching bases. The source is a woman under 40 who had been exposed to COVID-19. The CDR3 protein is CASSTAGTVESGNTIYF. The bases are TGCGCCAGCAGCACCGCTGGGACTGTGGAAAGTGGAAACACCATATATTTT. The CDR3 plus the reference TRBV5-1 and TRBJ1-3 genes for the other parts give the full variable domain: KAGVTQTPRYLIKTRGQQVTLSCSPISGHRSVSWYQQTPGQGLQFLFEYFSETQRNKGNFPGRFSGRQFSNSRSEMNVSTLELGDSALYLCASSTAGTVESGNTIYFGEGSWLTVV.